The 17 T cell receptor beta chains given below trace back to one sample, sequenced in a study of T-cell memory formation after mild COVID-19. TCRdb re-called the 5' RACE reads with MiXCR, one entry per CDR3 protein. Here the sample spans 550,000 to 650,000 distinct CDR3 sequences, around 16% being singletons. Sequencing used PBMCs or a T cell subset sorted from them (not recorded which). All receptors derive from an adult woman who had mild COVID-19 (a few samples of this study predate the infection). Cell type and time point are not known.

This clonotype was seen a handful of times. The chain couples TRBV12-3 or TRBV12-4 to TRBJ2-3; no firm D call. This CDR3 spans 13 amino acids. V shed 5 bases and J shed 2 bases, with 8 bases lying between them. As DNA, the CDR3 is TGTGCCAGCAGTCCCCCTCTCACAGATACGCAGTATTTT. It encodes CASSPPLTDTQYF.

This chain connects TRBV5-1 to TRBJ2-5, with D possibly matching TRBD1 (6 bases). V was pared by 4 bases and J by 5 bases, with 24 bases between. The CDR3 contains 17 residues. CDR1 and CDR2 from the germline V gene are SGHRS and YFSETQ. CDR3 DNA: TGCGCCAGCAGCGTGGGGCAGGGGATGGAGGTTGAGGAGACCCAGTACTTC. Its protein is CASSVGQGMEVEETQYF.

This clonotype has a count of ten or more. CDR3 coding DNA: TGTGCCAGCAAAAAGAGGCCAATTGGTTTCGATGAGCAGTTCTTC. Translating it yields CASKKRPIGFDEQFF. The V gene is TRBV6-1, the J gene TRBJ2-1; unclear D gene. The ends were cut back, 7 bases at V and 8 bases at J, with 21 bases in the middle. CDR3 size: 15 residues. Looked up from germline, CDR1 is MNHNS and CDR2 is SASEGT.

The V gene is TRBV7-2, the J gene TRBJ1-5, with D perhaps matching TRBD1 (5 bases). Germline CDR1 and CDR2: SGHTA and FQGNSA. The CDR3 runs to 13 residues. Trimming cost V 5 bases and J 5 bases, with 10 bases left between them. The CDR3 loop is CASSRGWDQPQHF. In nucleotides, the CDR3 is TGTGCCAGCAGCCGGGGGTGGGATCAGCCCCAGCATTTT.

CDR3 nucleotide sequence: TGTGCCAGCAGCATCGAAATCTCTGGAAACACCATATATTTT. The encoded protein is CASSIEISGNTIYF. V usage is TRBV7-9 and J usage is TRBJ1-3; D is unclear. V was pared by 5 bases and J by 0 bases, with 8 bases between. The CDR3 consists of 14 residues. In germline, CDR1 is SEHNR, CDR2 FQNEAQ (reference sequence). Supplemented by reference TRBV7-9 and TRBJ1-3, the full variable domain reads DTGVSQNPRHKITKRGQNVTFRCDPISEHNRLYWYRQTLGQGPEFLTYFQNEAQLEKSRLLSDRFSAERPKGSFSTLEIQRTEQGDSAMYLCASSIEISGNTIYFGEGSWLTVV.

This clonotype was counted a few times. The chain couples TRBV18 to TRBJ2-6, with D possibly matching TRBD2 (5 bases). The germline V gene has CDR1 KGHSH and CDR2 LQKENI. V lost 2 bases and J lost 2, with 7 bases in between. This CDR3 has 15 amino acids. CDR3 loop: CASSPVGAGANVLTF. In nucleotides, the CDR3 is TGTGCCAGCTCACCAGTCGGGGCTGGGGCCAACGTCCTGACTTTC.

V usage is TRBV11-2 and J usage is TRBJ2-3; 8 bases are a match to TRBD2. In germline, CDR1 is SGHAT, CDR2 FQNNGV. The CDR3 is 15 residues long. Unmatched junction bases numbered 5, after V lost 4 bases and J lost 2 bases. The chain's CDR3 is CASSSSGGFTDTQYF. The CDR3 DNA reads as TGTGCCAGCAGCTCCAGCGGGGGATTCACAGATACGCAGTATTTT.

Many counts were recorded for this clonotype. The V gene is TRBV19, the J gene TRBJ1-4; D ambiguous. CDR3 size: 15 residues. Between the trimmed V and J ends, which lost 3 bases and 0 bases, there was a span of 8 bases. The V gene's germline CDR1 is LNHDA and CDR2 SQIVND (reference sequence). The CDR3 nucleotides are TGTGCCAGTAGTATGATTGGGGCAACTAATGAAAAACTGTTTTTT. This translates into CASSMIGATNEKLFF. The whole variable domain, remainder taken from reference TRBV19 and TRBJ1-4, is DGGITQSPKYLFRKEGQNVTLSCEQNLNHDAMYWYRQDPGQGLRLIYYSQIVNDFQKGDIAEGYSVSREKKESFPLTVTSAQKNPTAFYLCASSMIGATNEKLFFGSGTQLSVL.

This rearrangement joins TRBV6-5 to TRBJ2-7; TRBD1 aligns across 8 bases. The CDR3 is 13 residues long. The germline CDR1 and CDR2 sequences are MNHEY and SVGAGI. The V gene end was trimmed by 2 bases and the J gene end by 9 bases; junction bases not matched to a gene: 6. The CDR3 here is CASSYAQGAVQYF. Written as DNA, the CDR3 is TGTGCCAGCAGTTACGCCCAGGGGGCCGTGCAGTACTTC.

The chain uses TRBV5-1 and TRBJ2-5, with a possible D match to TRBD2 (6 bases). This CDR3 spans 15 amino acids. Trimming cost V 4 bases and J 5 bases, with 18 bases left between them. CDR1 is SGHRS, CDR2 YFSETQ, per germline. The CDR3, as DNA: TGCGCCAGCAGCGCATCCGGGACTCTTGGTGAGACCCAGTACTTC. It is translated as CASSASGTLGETQYF.

CDR3 region: CASSPTGGGGYTF. The CDR3 bases are TGTGCCAGCAGCCCGACAGGAGGTGGCGGCTACACCTTC. This chain uses TRBV7-3 with TRBJ1-2; D is perhaps TRBD1 (6 bases). CDR3 length: 13 amino acids. CDR1 SGHTA and CDR2 FQGTGA come from the germline V gene. V lost 5 bases, J lost 8 bases, and 15 bases lay in between.

This clonotype has just a few counts. The chain has TRBV29-1 and TRBJ2-1; D may be TRBD1 or TRBD2 (5 bases each). Germline lookup yields CDR1 SQVTM and CDR2 ANQGSEA. V lost 4 bases to trimming and J lost 1 base, with 17 bases between them. The CDR3 covers 16 residues. The CDR3 spells CSVAGSRGFSYNEQFF. In DNA, the CDR3 is TGCAGCGTTGCAGGGAGCCGAGGTTTTTCCTACAATGAGCAGTTCTTC.

This clonotype turned up a few times. The chain recombines TRBV10-3 with TRBJ2-5, with 8 bases matching TRBD1. CDR1 and CDR2 (germline): ENHRY, SYGVKD. CDR3 length: 14 amino acids. Unmatched junction bases numbered 8, after V lost 6 bases and J lost 5 bases. The CDR3 DNA reads TGTGCCATCAGGGGAGACAGGGGAGAGGAGACCCAGTACTTC. This gives the protein CAIRGDRGEETQYF.

This clonotype was recorded a few times. The rearrangement joins TRBV20-1 to TRBJ2-7; 10 nucleotides align to TRBD1. With V trimmed by 5 bases and J by 3 bases, 13 bases remained unmatched. The germline gives CDR1 DFQATT, CDR2 SNEGSKA (reference sequence). The CDR3 runs 16 residues. CDR3 sequence (DNA): TGCAGTGCTCGCCCGCGGGACAGGGGTTGGGTCTACGAGCAGTACTTC. Translated: CSARPRDRGWVYEQYF.

The J gene is TRBJ2-1, the V gene TRBV12-3 or TRBV12-4; weak D call: TRBD2 (5 bases). The CDR3 is 17 residues long. With 3 bases removed from V and 1 base from J, the gap between germline ends came to 16 bases. The CDR3 sequence is CASSFGGALRSYNEQFF. In DNA form, the CDR3 reads TGTGCCAGCAGTTTCGGAGGAGCTCTGAGGTCCTACAATGAGCAGTTCTTC.

Only a few counts were recorded for this clonotype. The gene calls are TRBV5-5 and TRBJ2-7; D is ambiguous. V was trimmed by 3 bases and J by 3 bases, leaving 16 bases between them. From germline, CDR1 is SGHKS and CDR2 YYEKEE (reference sequence). The CDR3 covers 15 residues. CDR3 coding DNA: TGTGCCAGCAGCTCCAGGTTGTTTTTGGGCTACGAGCAGTACTTC. It encodes CASSSRLFLGYEQYF.

This chain connects TRBV5-4 to TRBJ2-4; possibly TRBD1 or TRBD2 for D (7 bases each). CDR3 size: 14 residues. V lost 5 bases, J lost 1 base, and 10 bases lay in between. Looked up from germline, CDR1 is SGHNT and CDR2 is YYREEE (reference sequence). In nucleotides, the CDR3 is TGTGCCAGCAGGCAGGGGGGGGCCAAAAACATTCAGTACTTC. This translates into CASRQGGAKNIQYF.